The T cell receptor beta chain under discussion was sequenced for a study of blood T cell repertoires in COVID-19. Study context: COVID-19 samples from acute and convalescent phases originated in the United States, Italy and Spain. From T cells, B-cell-depleted T cells, or PBMCs came the material, which was cDNA or gDNA.

Cohorts were based on clinical histories the participants reported. Authors' analysis steps: From reference gene primer amplification, estimates of nucleated cell counts were derived. Method: immunoSEQ multiplex PCR; TCRdb's copy keeps in-frame clones and lacks some. V, J and clone size reflect that table, while D and trimming were determined from the DNA. The table records 250,000 to 300,000 clones, more than 70% of them present only once. V lost 3 bases, J lost 0 bases, and 13 bases lay in between. Germline V gene data show CDR1 as SGHKS and CDR2 as YYEKEE (reference sequence). The CDR3 runs to 16 residues.

The specimen sequenced was PBMCs or T cells enriched from blood (not recorded which). This clonotype was obtained from a woman in her sixties in a cohort exposed to, infected with or recovered from COVID-19 (not recorded which). This chain connects TRBV5-5 to TRBJ2-1; a possible D gene is TRBD1 (5 bases). The chain's CDR3 is CASSSQTASSYNEQFF. CDR3 DNA sequence: TGTGCCAGCAGCTCCCAGACAGCTAGCTCCTACAATGAGCAGTTCTTC.